Presented here are 21 T cell receptor beta chains from one specimen sequenced in a study of T cell repertoires in cytomegalovirus infection (dated by TCRdb to between 2017 and 2020). Instrument on record: Illumina HiSeq 1500. TCRdb reanalyzed the raw reads on its own, using fastp at Q25 for trimming and MiXCR for clone calling, and kept in-frame beta chains. Each CDR3 protein appears once, grouped with its most common genes and DNA. The sample table lists 300,000 to 400,000 distinct CDR3 sequences, almost 30% of them with a count of one. The ten largest clones capture around 20% of the sample. The meaning of the sample's treatment or condition label: in vitro stimulation with specific CMV peptide epitopes to enrich CMV-specific T cells. These receptors have no known antigen. The material was cultured PBMCs, obtained from culture after CMV antigen stimulation. Source of these receptors: a human donor in good health (CMV status not recorded). Some clones in this sample may be carry-over from other donors' samples.

This chain links TRBV12-3 or TRBV12-4 with TRBJ2-7; TRBD1 aligns across 9 bases. V gave up 3 bases and J gave up 12 bases; unmatched junction bases: 6. The CDR3 has 12 residues. The chain's CDR3 is CASSFSGTGLYF. The CDR3 DNA reads TGTGCCAGCAGTTTTTCCGGGACAGGGTTGTACTTC.

The V call is TRBV12-3 or TRBV12-4, the J call TRBJ1-1; D is perhaps TRBD1 (5 bases). The ends were cut back, 3 bases at V and 8 bases at J, with 19 bases in the middle. The CDR3 covers 15 residues. This chain's CDR3 is CASSLGGNGVYEAFF. Written as DNA, the CDR3 is TGTGCCAGCAGTTTGGGGGGAAACGGGGTGTACGAAGCTTTCTTT.

The rearrangement joins TRBV28 to TRBJ1-5; D might be TRBD1 (5 bases). V was trimmed by 10 bases and J by 4 bases, leaving 11 bases between them. The CDR3 consists of 12 residues. Germline V gives CDR1 MDHEN, CDR2 SYDVKM. CDR3 region: CATVDRNQPQHF. The CDR3 region has the DNA TGTGCCACCGTCGACAGAAATCAGCCCCAGCATTTT.

This clonotype has only a few counts. The chain uses TRBV19 and TRBJ1-1; maybe TRBD1 (6 bases). Germline V gene data show CDR1 as LNHDA and CDR2 as SQIVND (reference sequence). V shed 9 bases and J shed 2 bases, with 16 bases lying between them. This CDR3 spans 14 amino acids. Here the CDR3 DNA reads TGTGCCAGCACGGGCTTGGACAGAAACACTGAAGCTTTCTTT. Protein: CASTGLDRNTEAFF.

This clonotype was seen a handful of times. The CDR3 loop reads CASSFILALTGELFF. The DNA of the CDR3 is TGTGCCAGCAGCTTTATACTAGCGTTAACCGGGGAGCTGTTTTTT. The chain is built from TRBV11-2 and TRBJ2-2; 7 nucleotides agree with TRBD2. Germline V gene sequence: CDR1 SGHAT, CDR2 FQNNGV. V lost 3 bases and J lost 5; bases outside the gene matches: 6. This CDR3 comprises 15 residues.

This chain uses TRBV10-3 with TRBJ1-1, with no clear D. The germline V gene has CDR1 ENHRY and CDR2 SYGVKD. Between the trimmed V and J ends, which lost 2 bases and 11 bases, there was a span of 12 bases. CDR3 length equals 12 residues. This CDR3 reads CAISEGPEVAFF. In DNA form, the CDR3 reads TGTGCCATCAGTGAGGGACCGGAGGTCGCTTTCTTT.

This clonotype showed up just a few times. This chain joins TRBV12-3 or TRBV12-4 and TRBJ1-2; D remains ambiguous. The CDR3 loop spans 13 amino acids. The ends were cut back, 5 bases at V and 7 bases at J, with 14 bases in the middle. CDR3 sequence: CASSPSLPAGYTF. CDR3 DNA: TGTGCCAGCAGTCCTTCTTTGCCGGCTGGCTACACCTTC.

This clonotype was found a few times. V gene TRBV10-3 combines with J gene TRBJ2-1; the D gene could be TRBD1 or TRBD2 (5 bases each). CDR3 length equals 18 residues. Germline CDR1 reads ENHRY; CDR2 reads SYGVKD. Trimming took 4 bases from V and 1 from J, leaving 20 bases between them. This chain's CDR3 is CAISGGSGRVESYNEQFF. The DNA for the CDR3 is TGTGCCATCAGTGGAGGTTCGGGGCGGGTGGAGTCCTACAATGAGCAGTTCTTC.

V gene TRBV7-2 combines with J gene TRBJ1-2; possibly TRBD1 for D (6 bases). V was cut by 8 bases and J by 6 bases, with 19 bases left in between. Germline lookup yields CDR1 SGHTA and CDR2 FQGNSA. The CDR3 loop spans 14 amino acids. The CDR3 bases are TGTGCCAGCGGATCCCGGACAGAAAGGGATGGCTACACCTTC. It specifies CASGSRTERDGYTF.

This clonotype appeared many times. The chain combines TRBV7-2 with TRBJ1-2; 11 nucleotides match TRBD1. The V gene end was trimmed by 3 bases and the J gene end by 8 bases; junction bases not matched to a gene: 11. The germline V gene encodes CDR1 SGHTA and CDR2 FQGNSA. The CDR3 extends over 16 amino acids. The CDR3 sequence: CASSLAKGQGGDGYTF. In nucleotides, the CDR3 is TGTGCCAGCAGCTTGGCCAAGGGACAGGGGGGTGACGGCTACACCTTC.

This chain links TRBV7-9 with TRBJ1-6; 7 nucleotides agree with TRBD1. Germline V gene sequence: CDR1 SEHNR, CDR2 FQNEAQ (reference sequence). The junction had 9 bases not matched to a gene; V was cut back by 6 bases and J by 10 bases. This CDR3 spans 14 amino acids. The CDR3 loop reads CASRSGTEGSPLHF. CDR3 in DNA: TGTGCCAGCAGGTCCGGGACAGAGGGGTCACCCCTCCACTTT.

This clonotype was counted a few times. V usage is TRBV11-2 and J usage is TRBJ2-3, with D possibly matching TRBD2 (6 bases). Trimming took off 5 bases at V and 6 bases at J, with 18 bases between the two ends. This CDR3 is built from 15 residues. CDR1 and CDR2 from the germline V gene are SGHAT and FQNNGV. As DNA, the CDR3 is TGTGCCAGCAGCCCACGAGTGGGAGGATCCGATACGCAGTATTTT. Translation gives CASSPRVGGSDTQYF. Based on the CDR3 plus reference TRBV11-2 and TRBJ2-3, the full variable domain is EAGVAQSPRYKIIEKRQSVAFWCNPISGHATLYWYQQILGQGPKLLIQFQNNGVVDDSQLPKDRFSAERLKGVDSTLKIQPAKLEDSAVYLCASSPRVGGSDTQYFGPGTRLTVL.

The chain recombines TRBV20-1 with TRBJ2-2, with TRBD2 identical over 7 bases. The V gene's germline CDR1 is DFQATT and CDR2 SNEGSKA (reference sequence). CDR3 length: 14 amino acids. Unmatched junction bases numbered 8, after V lost 3 bases and J lost 7 bases. DNA of the CDR3: TGCAGTGCTAGTCTGATGGGGGGGGGCGGGGAGCTGTTTTTT. The encoded protein is CSASLMGGGGELFF.

This clonotype was found a few times. The chain links TRBV2 to TRBJ2-1; TRBD1 or TRBD2 may be the D gene (5 bases each). The V and J ends lost 0 bases and 9 bases respectively, with 9 bases between them. CDR1 and CDR2 from the germline V gene are SNHLY and FYNNEI. This CDR3 is built from 13 residues. DNA for the CDR3: TGTGCCAGCAGTGAAGCGCTTGGGGGTGAGCAGTTCTTC. Protein: CASSEALGGEQFF.

This chain uses TRBV27 with TRBJ1-4; tentatively, D is TRBD1 (5 bases). Germline V lookup: CDR1 MNHEY, CDR2 SMNVEV (reference sequence). The length of the CDR3 is 15 residues. V lost 0 bases to trimming and J lost 0 bases, with 5 bases between them. As DNA, the CDR3 is TGTGCCAGCAGTTTATCGACAGCAACTAATGAAAAACTGTTTTTT. Amino acid sequence: CASSLSTATNEKLFF.

The chain recombines TRBV5-6 with TRBJ2-5; 13 bases fit TRBD2. V was pared by 4 bases and J by 5 bases, with 8 bases of the junction left unmatched. The CDR3 runs 16 residues. CDR1 SGHDT and CDR2 YYEEEE come from the germline V gene. The CDR3 DNA follows: TGTGCCAGCAGCATGGGACCGGGACTAGCGGGGGAGACCCAGTACTTC. Protein sequence: CASSMGPGLAGETQYF.

The count of this clonotype is one. This chain joins TRBV6-1 and TRBJ1-2; TRBD1 is a possible D gene (5 bases). Trimming stripped 5 bases from V and 3 bases from J, with 16 bases between. CDR1 is MNHNS and CDR2 is SASEGT in the germline V gene. The CDR3 runs to 15 residues. Written as DNA, the CDR3 is TGTGCCAGCAGTCCTAACCGGGACGAGGACTATGGCTACACCTTC. Protein sequence: CASSPNRDEDYGYTF.

This clonotype has a handful of counts. The chain recombines TRBV7-6 with TRBJ2-6; no reliable D call. Trimming shortened V by 1 base and J by 11 bases, and 12 bases separated the two germline ends. This CDR3 has 14 amino acids. CDR1 and CDR2 from the germline V gene are SGHVS and FNYEAQ. CDR3 loop: CASSLEEGIHVLTF. The CDR3 DNA reads TGTGCCAGCAGCTTAGAAGAAGGGATCCACGTCCTGACTTTC.

The rearrangement uses TRBV7-9 and TRBJ1-4, with TRBD1 as a possible D gene (5 bases). CDR1 is SEHNR, CDR2 FQNEAQ, per germline (reference sequence). The length of the CDR3 is 11 residues. Trimming removed 5 bases at V and 14 bases at J, with 12 bases between. CDR3 sequence reads: CASSQTVGLFF. For the CDR3, the DNA is TGTGCCAGCAGCCAGACAGTGGGGCTGTTTTTT.

The V and J genes are TRBV5-1 and TRBJ2-1; D not certain. From germline, CDR1 is SGHRS and CDR2 YFSETQ. Trimming took off 0 bases at V and 4 bases at J, with 11 bases between the two ends. The CDR3 extends over 15 amino acids. The CDR3 bases are TGCGCCAGCAGCTTGGTCGGAAACCGATACAATGAGCAGTTCTTC. This sequence encodes CASSLVGNRYNEQFF.

With respect to this clonotype: The junction departs from germline at one end; a sequencing error may be responsible. The V call is TRBV12-3 or TRBV12-4, the J call TRBJ2-2; D is possibly TRBD1 (6 bases). This CDR3 has 15 amino acids. This chain's CDR3 is CATSPGPRGAGELFF. In nucleotides, the CDR3 is TGTGCCACCAGTCCGGGGCCCAGGGGCGCCGGGGAGCTGTTTTTT.